This T cell receptor (beta chain) was profiled in a study of blood T cells in healthy people across ages. Study-wide results and caveats: Relative to aged donors, long-lived donors carried more naive CD4+ cells and displayed higher diversity. Diversity estimated from one million T cells was considered an underestimate.

The trim removed 4 bases at V and 7 bases at J, leaving 15 bases unmatched. The CDR3 length is 18 residues. Per germline, CDR1 SGHVS and CDR2 FNYEAQ. A second roughly 6 to 11 cycle PCR used barcoded and J-beta primers. Carrying 12 random nucleotides, a template-switch adaptor labeled each individual cDNA molecule. The study obtained at least 3 million CDR3-containing paired-end reads from every sample. TCRdb reanalysed the 5' RACE reads using MiXCR and keeps one entry per CDR3 protein. The sample holds approximately 800,000 distinct CDR3 sequences; more than 45% are singletons and the top ten take roughly 20%. As to this clonotype: Its antigen is not identified.

The chain combines TRBV7-6 with TRBJ2-1; TRBD2 aligns across 11 bases. The clonotype was recovered from a young man in good health. The source material was blood. The CDR3 sequence: CASSSLRQISGRVNEQFF. The CDR3 nucleotides read TGTGCCAGCAGCTCATTACGCCAAATTAGCGGGAGGGTAAATGAGCAGTTCTTC.